The clone carrying this TCR beta chain was seen ten or more times. Antigen: not known. The data belong to a study of molecular identifiers for immune sequencing clone quantification. Study observations and caveats: Spiked Jurkat TCR RNA from one cell was reportedly detectable among around 1 million naive cells. Barcodes shared by identical TCR molecules could lead to underestimated sizes of highly expanded clones.

TCRdb analysed the PCR reads with MiXCR anew, one entry per CDR3 protein. The sample carries 400,000 to 600,000 distinct CDR3 sequences, over 20% recorded once. Germline CDR1 SGHRS, CDR2 YFSETQ. V dropped 0 bases and J dropped 5 bases, with 11 bases sitting between them. CDR3 length equals 14 residues. The chain links TRBV5-1 to TRBJ1-1, with D perhaps TRBD1 (5 bases). The receptor's source is a human donor in good health. Some libraries in this study had Jurkat cell RNA spiked in. The sequenced sample consisted of naive CD8+ T cells from blood, with Jurkat cell RNA spiked in. Subset described: FACS-sorted CD8+CD4-CCR7+CD45RA+ naive T cells. The CDR3 spells CASSLAGGETEAFF. The CDR3 nucleotides read TGCGCCAGCAGCTTGGCGGGAGGGGAGACTGAAGCTTTCTTT.